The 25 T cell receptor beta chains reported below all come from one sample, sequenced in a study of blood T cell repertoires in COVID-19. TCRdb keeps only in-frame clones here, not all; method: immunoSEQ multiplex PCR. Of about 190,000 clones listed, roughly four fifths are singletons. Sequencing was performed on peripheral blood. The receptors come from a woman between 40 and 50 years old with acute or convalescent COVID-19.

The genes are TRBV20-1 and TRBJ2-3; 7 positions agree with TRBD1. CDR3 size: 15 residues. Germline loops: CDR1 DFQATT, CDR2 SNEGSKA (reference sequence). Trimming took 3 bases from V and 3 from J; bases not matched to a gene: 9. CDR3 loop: CSASPLDRLTDTQYF. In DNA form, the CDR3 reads TGCAGTGCTAGTCCCCTGGACAGGTTAACAGATACGCAGTATTTT.

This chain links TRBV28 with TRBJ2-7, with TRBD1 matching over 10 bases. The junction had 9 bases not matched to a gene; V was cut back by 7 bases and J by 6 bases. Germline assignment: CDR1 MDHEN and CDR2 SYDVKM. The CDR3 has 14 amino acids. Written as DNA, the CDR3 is TGTGCCAGCACAAAGGGACAGGGGACACTCGAGCAGTACTTC. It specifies CASTKGQGTLEQYF. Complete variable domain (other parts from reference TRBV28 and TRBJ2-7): DVKVTQSSRYLVKRTGEKVFLECVQDMDHENMFWYRQDPGLGLRLIYFSYDVKMKEKGDIPEGYSVSREKKERFSLILESASTNQTSMYLCASTKGQGTLEQYFGPGTRLTVT.

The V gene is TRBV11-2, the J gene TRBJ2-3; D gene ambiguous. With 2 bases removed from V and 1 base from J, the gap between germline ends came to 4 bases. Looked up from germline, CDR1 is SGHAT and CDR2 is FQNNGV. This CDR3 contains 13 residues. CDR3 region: CASSLFGTDTQYF. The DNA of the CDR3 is TGTGCCAGCAGCTTATTCGGCACAGATACGCAGTATTTT.

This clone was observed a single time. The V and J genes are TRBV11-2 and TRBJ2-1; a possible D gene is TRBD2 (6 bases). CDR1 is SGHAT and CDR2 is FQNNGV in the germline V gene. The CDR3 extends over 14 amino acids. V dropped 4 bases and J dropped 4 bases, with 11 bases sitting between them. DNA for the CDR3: TGTGCCAGCAGCTCGGGCAGCGGGTACAATGAGCAGTTCTTC. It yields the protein CASSSGSGYNEQFF.

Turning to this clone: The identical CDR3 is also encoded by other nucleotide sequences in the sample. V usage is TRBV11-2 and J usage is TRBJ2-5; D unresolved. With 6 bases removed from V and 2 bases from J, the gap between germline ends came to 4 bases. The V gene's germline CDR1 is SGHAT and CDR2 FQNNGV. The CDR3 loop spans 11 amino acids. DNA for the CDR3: TGTGCCAGCAGTTCACAAGAGACCCAGTACTTC. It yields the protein CASSSQETQYF.

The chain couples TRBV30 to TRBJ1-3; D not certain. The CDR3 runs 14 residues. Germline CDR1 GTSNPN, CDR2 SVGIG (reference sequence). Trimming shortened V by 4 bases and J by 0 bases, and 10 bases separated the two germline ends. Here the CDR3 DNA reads TGTGCCTGGACTTTGGCGGACTCTGGAAACACCATATATTTT. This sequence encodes CAWTLADSGNTIYF.

DNA for the CDR3: TGTGCCAGCAGCTCCTACGGGACAGGGGATGGCTACACCTTC. It codes for CASSSYGTGDGYTF. J is TRBJ1-2 and V is TRBV11-2; 10 bases are shared with TRBD1. CDR1 SGHAT and CDR2 FQNNGV come from the germline V gene. This CDR3 comprises 14 residues. With V trimmed by 4 bases and J by 6 bases, 5 bases remained unmatched. Full variable domain (rest looked up from reference TRBV11-2 and TRBJ1-2): EAGVAQSPRYKIIEKRQSVAFWCNPISGHATLYWYQQILGQGPKLLIQFQNNGVVDDSQLPKDRFSAERLKGVDSTLKIQPAKLEDSAVYLCASSSYGTGDGYTFGSGTRLTVV.

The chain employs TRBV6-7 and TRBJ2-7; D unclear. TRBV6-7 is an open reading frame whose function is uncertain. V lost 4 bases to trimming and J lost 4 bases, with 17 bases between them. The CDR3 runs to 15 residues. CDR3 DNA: TGTGCCAGCAGTTGCCCCGTGCGCGTCAAATACGAGCAGTACTTC. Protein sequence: CASSCPVRVKYEQYF.

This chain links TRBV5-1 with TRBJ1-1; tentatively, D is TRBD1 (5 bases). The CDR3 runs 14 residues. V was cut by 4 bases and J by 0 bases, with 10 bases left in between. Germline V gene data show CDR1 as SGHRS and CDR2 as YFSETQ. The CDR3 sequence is CASSPQAMNTEAFF. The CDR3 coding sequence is TGCGCCAGCAGCCCACAGGCCATGAACACTGAAGCTTTCTTT.

The CDR3 here is CASRAGTGGNSPLHF. DNA for the CDR3: TGTGCCAGCAGAGCCGGGACAGGGGGTAATTCACCCCTCCACTTT. The rearrangement links TRBV28 to TRBJ1-6, with TRBD1 identical over 11 bases. The CDR3 length is 15 residues. CDR1 is MDHEN and CDR2 is SYDVKM in the germline V gene. V gave up 6 bases and J gave up 6 bases; unmatched junction bases: 4.

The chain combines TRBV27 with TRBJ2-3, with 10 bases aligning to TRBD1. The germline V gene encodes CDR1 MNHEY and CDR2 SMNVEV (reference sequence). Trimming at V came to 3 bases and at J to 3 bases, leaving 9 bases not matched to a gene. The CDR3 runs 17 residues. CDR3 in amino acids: CASSFDSTGGRTDTQYF. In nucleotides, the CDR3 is TGTGCCAGCAGTTTCGATTCGACAGGGGGCAGGACAGATACGCAGTATTTT.

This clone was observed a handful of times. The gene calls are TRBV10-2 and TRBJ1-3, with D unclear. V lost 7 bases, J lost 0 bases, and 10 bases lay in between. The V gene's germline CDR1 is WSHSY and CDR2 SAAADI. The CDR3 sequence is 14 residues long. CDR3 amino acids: CASMAGYSGNTIYF. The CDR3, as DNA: TGCGCCAGCATGGCCGGGTACTCTGGAAACACCATATATTTT.

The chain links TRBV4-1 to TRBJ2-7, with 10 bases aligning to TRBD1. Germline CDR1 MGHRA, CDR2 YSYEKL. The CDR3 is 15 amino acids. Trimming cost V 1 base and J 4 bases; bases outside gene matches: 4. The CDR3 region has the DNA TGCGCCAGCAGCCAAGGAGGGACAGGGGAGTACGAGCAGTACTTC. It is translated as CASSQGGTGEYEQYF.

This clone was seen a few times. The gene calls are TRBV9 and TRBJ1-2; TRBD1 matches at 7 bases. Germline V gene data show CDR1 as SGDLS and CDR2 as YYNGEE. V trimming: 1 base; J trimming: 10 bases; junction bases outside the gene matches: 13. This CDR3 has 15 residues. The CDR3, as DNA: TGTGCCAGCAGCGTATCCCCGGGACAGAATGCGATCTACACCTTC. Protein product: CASSVSPGQNAIYTF.

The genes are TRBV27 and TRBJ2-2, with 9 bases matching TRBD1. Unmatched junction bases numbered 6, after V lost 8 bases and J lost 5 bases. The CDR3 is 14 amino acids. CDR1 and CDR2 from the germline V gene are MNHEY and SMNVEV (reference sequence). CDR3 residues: CASRTGVVTGELFF. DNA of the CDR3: TGTGCCAGCCGGACAGGGGTAGTAACCGGGGAGCTGTTTTTT.

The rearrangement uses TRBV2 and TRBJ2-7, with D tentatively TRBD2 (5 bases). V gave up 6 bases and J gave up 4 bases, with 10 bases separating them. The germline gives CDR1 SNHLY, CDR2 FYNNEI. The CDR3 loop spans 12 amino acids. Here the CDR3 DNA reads TGTGCCAGCAGCCGGGATATTTACGAGCAGTACTTC. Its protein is CASSRDIYEQYF.

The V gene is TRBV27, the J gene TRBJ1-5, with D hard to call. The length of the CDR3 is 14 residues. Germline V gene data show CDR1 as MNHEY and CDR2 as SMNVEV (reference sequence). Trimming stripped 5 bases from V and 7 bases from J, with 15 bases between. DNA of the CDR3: TGTGCCAGCAGTCCCACGGGTTCCAGACAGCCCCAGCATTTT. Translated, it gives CASSPTGSRQPQHF.

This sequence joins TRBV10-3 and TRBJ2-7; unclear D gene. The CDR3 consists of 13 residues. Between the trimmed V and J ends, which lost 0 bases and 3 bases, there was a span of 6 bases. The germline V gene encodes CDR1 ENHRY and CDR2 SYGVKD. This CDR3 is CAISESQDYEQYF. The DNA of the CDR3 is TGTGCCATCAGTGAGTCGCAGGACTACGAGCAGTACTTC.

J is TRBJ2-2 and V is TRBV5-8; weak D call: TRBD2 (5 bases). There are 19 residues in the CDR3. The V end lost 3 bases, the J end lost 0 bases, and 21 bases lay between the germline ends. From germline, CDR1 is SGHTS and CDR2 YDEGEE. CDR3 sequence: CASSSPAQLVAANTGELFF. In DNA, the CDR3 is TGTGCCAGCAGCTCCCCAGCCCAACTAGTGGCGGCGAACACCGGGGAGCTGTTTTTT.

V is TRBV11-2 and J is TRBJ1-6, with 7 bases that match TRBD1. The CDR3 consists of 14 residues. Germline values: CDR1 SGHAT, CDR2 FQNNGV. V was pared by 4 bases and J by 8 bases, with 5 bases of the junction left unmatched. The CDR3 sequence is CASSYRDSHSPLHF. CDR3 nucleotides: TGTGCCAGCAGCTACCGGGACAGCCATTCACCCCTCCACTTT.

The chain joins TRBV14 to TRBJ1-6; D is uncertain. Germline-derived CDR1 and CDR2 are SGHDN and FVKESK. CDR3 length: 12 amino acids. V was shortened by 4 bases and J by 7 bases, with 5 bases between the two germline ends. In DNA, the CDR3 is TGTGCCAGCAGCCTACAAAATTCACCCCTCCACTTT. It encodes CASSLQNSPLHF.

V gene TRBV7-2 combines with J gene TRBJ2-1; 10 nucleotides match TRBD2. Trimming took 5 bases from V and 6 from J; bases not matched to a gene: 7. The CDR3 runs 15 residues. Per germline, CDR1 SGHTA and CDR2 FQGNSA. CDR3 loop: CASSPTSGVLNEQFF. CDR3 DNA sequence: TGTGCCAGCAGCCCCACTAGCGGGGTACTCAATGAGCAGTTCTTC.

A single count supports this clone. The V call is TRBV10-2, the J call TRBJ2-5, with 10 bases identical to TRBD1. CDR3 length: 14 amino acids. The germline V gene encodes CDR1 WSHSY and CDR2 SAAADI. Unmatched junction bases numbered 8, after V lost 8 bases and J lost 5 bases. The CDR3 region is CASADRGPVETQYF. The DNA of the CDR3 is TGCGCCAGCGCAGACAGGGGGCCGGTGGAGACCCAGTACTTC.

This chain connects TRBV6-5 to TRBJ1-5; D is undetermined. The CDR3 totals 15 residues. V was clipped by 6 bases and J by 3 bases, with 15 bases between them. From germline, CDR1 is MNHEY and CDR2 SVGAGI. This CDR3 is CASSPWGGFNQPQHF. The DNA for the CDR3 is TGTGCCAGCAGCCCCTGGGGAGGTTTCAATCAGCCCCAGCATTTT.

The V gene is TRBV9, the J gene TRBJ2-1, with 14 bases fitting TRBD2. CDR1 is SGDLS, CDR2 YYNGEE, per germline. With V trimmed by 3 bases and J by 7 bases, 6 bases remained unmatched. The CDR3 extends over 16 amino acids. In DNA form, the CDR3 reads TGTGCCAGCAGCGCGACTAGCGGGGGGGCCAGTAATGAGCAGTTCTTC. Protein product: CASSATSGGASNEQFF.